The T cell receptor (beta chain) under discussion was sequenced for a study of blood T cell repertoires in COVID-19. Recruits, aged about 18 to 95 years, lived in under 25 US areas. In Cohort 3, a recovered donor had either two negative PCRs, clearance, or symptom resolution. Libraries were prepared by immunoSEQ multiplex PCR; TCRdb keeps only in-frame clonotypes and omits some of them. Here the sample spans 200,000 or so clones, around 90% being singletons. With 0 bases removed from V and 6 bases from J, the gap between germline ends came to 12 bases. This CDR3 region has 16 residues. CDR1 is PRHDT and CDR2 is FYEKMQ in the germline V gene (reference sequence).

The receptor was derived from a woman aged 18-30 years who had recovered from COVID-19. The chain joins TRBV13 to TRBJ1-6, with a possible D match to TRBD1 (6 bases). Sample: PBMCs or T cells enriched from blood (not recorded which). This CDR3 reads CASSLGNRVPNSPLHF. CDR3 bases: TGTGCCAGCAGCTTAGGGAACAGGGTTCCTAATTCACCCCTCCACTTT.